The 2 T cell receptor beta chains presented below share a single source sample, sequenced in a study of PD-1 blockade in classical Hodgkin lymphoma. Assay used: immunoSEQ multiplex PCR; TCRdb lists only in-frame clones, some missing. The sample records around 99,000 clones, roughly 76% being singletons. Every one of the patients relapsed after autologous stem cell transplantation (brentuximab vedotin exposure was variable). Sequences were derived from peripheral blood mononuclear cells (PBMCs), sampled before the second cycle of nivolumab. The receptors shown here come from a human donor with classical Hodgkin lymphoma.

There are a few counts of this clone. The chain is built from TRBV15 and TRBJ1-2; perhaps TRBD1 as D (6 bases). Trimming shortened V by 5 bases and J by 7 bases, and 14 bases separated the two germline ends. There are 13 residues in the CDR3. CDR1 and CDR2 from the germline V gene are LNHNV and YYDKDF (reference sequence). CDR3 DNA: TGTGCCACCAGCGATGACACCAGGGGTGGCTACACCTTC. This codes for CATSDDTRGGYTF.

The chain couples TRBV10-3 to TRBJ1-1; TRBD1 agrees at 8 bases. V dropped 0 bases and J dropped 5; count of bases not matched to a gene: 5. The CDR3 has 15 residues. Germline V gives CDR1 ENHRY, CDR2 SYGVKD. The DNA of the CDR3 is TGTGCCATCAGTGAGTCTGGACAGGGTAGGACTGAAGCTTTCTTT. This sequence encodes CAISESGQGRTEAFF.